Shown below are 10 T cell receptor beta chains from a single sample sequenced in a study of cytomegalovirus exposure and HLA in healthy donors. The PCR made use of 60 Vbeta and 13 Jbeta primers. Method: immunoSEQ multiplex PCR; TCRdb's copy keeps in-frame clones and lacks some. The top ten hold under 5.5% of the sample, which has over 90,000 clones, around 57% seen once. The sample taken for sequencing was PBMCs. The receptors were sampled from a human donor in good health.

The chain combines TRBV6-6 with TRBJ2-7; 8 nucleotides align to TRBD1. V lost 4 bases and J lost 5; bases outside the gene matches: 7. This CDR3 is built from 14 residues. CDR1 is MNHNY, CDR2 SVGAGI, per germline (reference sequence). The DNA for the CDR3 is TGTGCCAGCAGTTTCGGACAGGGCTTGAACGAGCAGTACTTC. It specifies CASSFGQGLNEQYF.

The V gene is TRBV10-1, the J gene TRBJ2-1; D is perhaps TRBD2 (5 bases). The CDR3 has 15 residues. Germline CDR1 and CDR2: WNHNN and SYGVQD (reference sequence). The V end was cut by 2 bases, the J end by 4 bases, with 12 bases between. CDR3 in amino acids: CASSEGLGLYNEQFF. CDR3 bases: TGCGCCAGCAGTGAGGGACTCGGCCTGTACAATGAGCAGTTCTTC.

The chain employs TRBV7-8 and TRBJ2-1, with 14 bases lining up with TRBD2. CDR1 SGHVS and CDR2 FQNEAQ come from the germline V gene. The CDR3 sequence is 19 residues long. The V and J ends lost 6 bases and 0 bases, in that order; junction bases with no gene match: 10. The CDR3 coding sequence is TGTGCCAGCAGACCAGGGACTAGCGGGAGTCAAAGCTCCTACAATGAGCAGTTCTTC. Protein sequence: CASRPGTSGSQSSYNEQFF.

The gene calls are TRBV6-5 and TRBJ2-7; no clear D gene. The CDR3 spans 13 residues. The V end was cut by 6 bases, the J end by 0 bases, with 9 bases between. Germline-derived CDR1 and CDR2 are MNHEY and SVGAGI. CDR3 DNA sequence: TGTGCCAGCAGGGCAGGCAACTCCTACGAGCAGTACTTC. Translated, it gives CASRAGNSYEQYF.

The V and J genes are TRBV14 and TRBJ2-5; perhaps TRBD2 as D (6 bases). Trimming removed 1 base from V and 5 bases from J, with 11 bases in between. CDR3 length equals 14 residues. Germline CDR1 reads SGHDN; CDR2 reads FVKESK. The CDR3 reads CASSQVSSGETQYF. The CDR3 bases are TGTGCCAGCAGCCAAGTCTCCAGCGGGGAGACCCAGTACTTC.

The table lists this clone with a few counts. The rearrangement links TRBV7-6 to TRBJ1-4, with TRBD1 identical over 7 bases. CDR1 SGHVS and CDR2 FNYEAQ come from the germline V gene. The length of the CDR3 is 15 residues. Trimming at V came to 5 bases and at J to 8 bases, leaving 11 bases not matched to a gene. CDR3 coding DNA: TGTGCCAGCAGCCTAGAGGCAGGGGGTCGAGAAAAACTGTTTTTT. This encodes CASSLEAGGREKLFF.

This chain links TRBV5-6 with TRBJ2-3, with 9 bases identical to TRBD2. V lost 6 bases and J lost 7; bases outside the gene matches: 3. Germline assignment: CDR1 SGHDT and CDR2 YYEEEE. CDR3 length equals 12 residues. The CDR3 nucleotides read TGTGCCAGCAAAGCGGGAGGCAATACGCAGTATTTT. Encoded protein: CASKAGGNTQYF.

V usage is TRBV28 and J usage is TRBJ1-3, with 8 bases lining up with TRBD1. Germline V gene sequence: CDR1 MDHEN, CDR2 SYDVKM. The CDR3 consists of 14 residues. The V and J ends lost 3 bases and 2 bases, in that order; junction bases with no gene match: 0. The CDR3 DNA sequence: TGTGCCAGCAGTTTCAGGGGGCCTGGAAACACCATATATTTT. Amino acid sequence: CASSFRGPGNTIYF.

This clone was counted only a few times. The rearrangement joins TRBV29-1 to TRBJ2-4; 7 nucleotides line up with TRBD1. The V gene end was trimmed by 3 bases and the J gene end by 5 bases; junction bases not matched to a gene: 4. The CDR3 is 13 amino acids. Germline V gene sequence: CDR1 SQVTM, CDR2 ANQGSEA. DNA of the CDR3: TGCAGCGTTGAGGGCCAGGGGGAAAACATTCAGTACTTC. It specifies CSVEGQGENIQYF.

With regard to this clone: One end of the junction is discordant with germline, which a read error may explain. The genes are TRBV28 and TRBJ2-5; maybe TRBD2 (5 bases). The CDR3 spans 17 residues. CDR1 and CDR2 (germline): MDHEN, SYDVKM. The CDR3 region is CASSGVRAAETQEIQYF. CDR3 nucleotide sequence: TGTGCCAGCAGTGGGGTGAGGGCGGCGGAGACTCAAGAGATCCAGTACTTC.